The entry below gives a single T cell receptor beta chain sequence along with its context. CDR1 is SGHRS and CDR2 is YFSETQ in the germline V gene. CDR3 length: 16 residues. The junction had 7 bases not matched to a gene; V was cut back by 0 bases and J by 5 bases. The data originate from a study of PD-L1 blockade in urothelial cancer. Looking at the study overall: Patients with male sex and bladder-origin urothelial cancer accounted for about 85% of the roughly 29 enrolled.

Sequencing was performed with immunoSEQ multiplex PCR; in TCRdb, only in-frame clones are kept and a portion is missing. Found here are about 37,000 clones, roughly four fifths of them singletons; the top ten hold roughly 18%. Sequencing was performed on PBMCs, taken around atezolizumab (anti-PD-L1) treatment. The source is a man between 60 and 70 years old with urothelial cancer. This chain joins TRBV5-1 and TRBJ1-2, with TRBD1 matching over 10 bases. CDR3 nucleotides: TGCGCCAGCAGCTTGGGGCTTCGGGGACAGGGGTATGGCTACACCTTC. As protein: CASSLGLRGQGYGYTF.